What follows are 10 T cell receptor beta chains derived from one specimen sequenced in a study of shared T cell receptors in the human thymus. The method was immunoSEQ multiplex PCR; TCRdb's version includes in-frame clones alone and lacks a portion of them. Among 450,000 to 650,000 clones listed, around 78% were seen once. The data were also submitted as part of a second study, on human thymus T cells.

Material for sequencing was thymocytes. The receptors stem from a boy in the first two years of life with a congenital heart defect.

The gene calls are TRBV2 and TRBJ2-1; D is unresolved. V was cut by 3 bases and J by 9 bases, with 9 bases left in between. This CDR3 spans 12 amino acids. Germline V CDR1 and CDR2: SNHLY, FYNNEI. The CDR3 sequence is CASSEKRGEQFF. CDR3 DNA sequence: TGTGCCAGCAGTGAGAAGCGTGGTGAGCAGTTCTTC.

The V gene is TRBV4-2, the J gene TRBJ1-5; TRBD1 might be the D (5 bases). V gave up 0 bases and J gave up 0 bases, with 21 bases separating them. This CDR3 contains 20 residues. The germline gives CDR1 LGHNA, CDR2 YNFKEQ. CDR3 region: CASSQDWRGLTRDSNQPQHF. The DNA for the CDR3 is TGTGCCAGCAGCCAAGATTGGAGGGGACTCACCAGAGATAGCAATCAGCCCCAGCATTTT.

This chain connects TRBV28 to TRBJ1-1; 7 bases fit TRBD1. Germline values: CDR1 MDHEN, CDR2 SYDVKM. Trimming at V came to 5 bases and at J to 1 base, leaving 4 bases not matched to a gene. The CDR3 runs 14 residues. The CDR3 loop is CASSARDRNTEAFF. The DNA of the CDR3 is TGTGCCAGCAGTGCCCGGGACAGGAACACTGAAGCTTTCTTT. The full variable domain, with the rest looked up from reference TRBV28 and TRBJ1-1, is DVKVTQSSRYLVKRTGEKVFLECVQDMDHENMFWYRQDPGLGLRLIYFSYDVKMKEKGDIPEGYSVSREKKERFSLILESASTNQTSMYLCASSARDRNTEAFFGQGTRLTVV.

The chain couples TRBV29-1 to TRBJ2-7, with 10 positions matching TRBD2. The germline V gene has CDR1 SQVTM and CDR2 ANQGSEA. The V and J ends lost 2 bases and 2 bases, in that order; junction bases with no gene match: 9. The length of the CDR3 is 16 residues. This chain's CDR3 is CSVELGLAGVPYEQYF. The CDR3 nucleotides read TGCAGCGTTGAATTGGGCCTAGCGGGAGTGCCCTACGAGCAGTACTTC.

The chain couples TRBV5-4 to TRBJ2-1; D is perhaps TRBD1 (5 bases). The CDR3 totals 13 residues. Germline loops: CDR1 SGHNT, CDR2 YYREEE (reference sequence). Trimming stripped 2 bases from V and 6 bases from J, with 9 bases between. The CDR3: CASSLNRPNEQFF. The DNA for the CDR3 is TGTGCCAGCAGCTTAAACAGGCCCAATGAGCAGTTCTTC. The entire variable domain, with the rest obtained from reference TRBV5-4 and TRBJ2-1, is as follows: ETGVTQSPTHLIKTRGQQVTLRCSSQSGHNTVSWYQQALGQGPQFIFQYYREEENGRGNFPPRFSGLQFPNYSSELNVNALELDDSALYLCASSLNRPNEQFFGPGTRLTVL.

The chain is built from TRBV11-2 and TRBJ2-7; 13 nucleotides line up with TRBD2. Germline trimming cut 5 bases from V and 4 bases from J; bases unmatched to any gene: 5. Per germline, CDR1 SGHAT and CDR2 FQNNGV. The CDR3 covers 15 residues. The CDR3 DNA is TGTGCCAGCAGCCCAGGGACTAGCGGGATTTACGAGCAGTACTTC. Amino acid sequence: CASSPGTSGIYEQYF.

The chain recombines TRBV28 with TRBJ2-5; TRBD2 is a possible D gene (5 bases). This CDR3 contains 14 residues. V shed 5 bases and J shed 2 bases, with 12 bases lying between them. CDR1 is MDHEN, CDR2 SYDVKM, per germline. CDR3 loop: CASSPPPGQETQYF. In DNA, the CDR3 is TGTGCCAGCAGTCCACCCCCGGGACAAGAGACCCAGTACTTC. The variable domain in full, with the rest retrieved from reference TRBV28 and TRBJ2-5, is DVKVTQSSRYLVKRTGEKVFLECVQDMDHENMFWYRQDPGLGLRLIYFSYDVKMKEKGDIPEGYSVSREKKERFSLILESASTNQTSMYLCASSPPPGQETQYFGPGTRLLVL.

This chain connects TRBV12-5 to TRBJ1-2; the D gene is possibly TRBD1 (5 bases). Germline CDR1 and CDR2: LGHNT and FRNRAP. The CDR3 runs 16 residues. Trimming took off 0 bases at V and 4 bases at J, with 15 bases between the two ends. CDR3 in amino acids: CASGLVPGRESYGYTF. The CDR3 coding sequence is TGTGCTAGTGGTTTGGTACCGGGCAGGGAAAGCTATGGCTACACCTTC.

This clone showed up just once. V usage is TRBV6-4 and J usage is TRBJ1-2; a possible D gene is TRBD1 (5 bases). The CDR3 has 18 amino acids. Germline-derived CDR1 and CDR2 are MRHNA and SNTAGT. The ends were cut back, 2 bases at V and 1 base at J, with 20 bases in the middle. This CDR3 reads CASSDGGGNLEDNYGYTF. CDR3 nucleotide sequence: TGTGCCAGCAGTGACGGTGGGGGGAATTTGGAAGATAACTATGGCTACACCTTC.

The CDR3 loop reads CASSEEQGPRIHYGYTF. The CDR3 DNA is TGTGCCAGCAGTGAAGAACAGGGGCCTCGCATTCACTATGGCTACACCTTC. The genes are TRBV6-1 and TRBJ1-2, with TRBD1 matching over 7 bases. The germline V gene encodes CDR1 MNHNS and CDR2 SASEGT. The CDR3 covers 17 residues. V lost 1 base and J lost 3; bases outside the gene matches: 11.